Shown below are 30 T cell receptor beta chains from a single sample sequenced in a study of blood T cell repertoires in COVID-19. Using immunoSEQ multiplex PCR, the repertoire was profiled, and TCRdb retains in-frame clones only, with some absent. The sample consists of roughly 50,000 clones, 80% to 85% of them appearing once. The sequenced sample consisted of peripheral blood. The receptors were gathered from a woman aged 55-70 years with acute or convalescent COVID-19.

The chain has TRBV5-4 and TRBJ2-3, with 8 bases matching TRBD2. The V gene's germline CDR1 is SGHNT and CDR2 YYREEE (reference sequence). There are 15 residues in the CDR3. The J segment lost 6 bases and the V segment lost 1 base, leaving 7 bases of the junction unmatched. CDR3 sequence: CASSLQKRGSDTQYF. DNA of the CDR3: TGTGCCAGCAGCTTGCAGAAGCGGGGGTCGGATACGCAGTATTTT.

The chain carries TRBV10-3 and TRBJ1-2; possibly TRBD1 for D (5 bases). The V end lost 7 bases, the J end lost 7 bases, and 10 bases lay between the germline ends. The CDR3 has 11 residues. CDR1 is ENHRY and CDR2 is SYGVKD in the germline V gene. Written as DNA, the CDR3 is TGTGCCATCAACCAGGGAGGTGGCTACACCTTC. It translates to CAINQGGGYTF.

V and J are TRBV19 and TRBJ1-2; the match to TRBD1 covers 9 bases. V lost 3 bases and J lost 8; bases outside the gene matches: 10. Germline V CDR1 and CDR2: LNHDA, SQIVND (reference sequence). This CDR3 has 15 residues. CDR3 coding DNA: TGTGCCAGTAGTATGGGTGTGGGACAGGGCTACGGCTACACCTTC. Encoded protein: CASSMGVGQGYGYTF.

CDR3 sequence reads: CASTMVRTSGSQETQYF. DNA of the CDR3: TGTGCCAGCACTATGGTCCGCACTAGCGGGAGTCAAGAGACCCAGTACTTC. V is TRBV11-2 and J is TRBJ2-5; 11 bases match TRBD2. Looked up from germline, CDR1 is SGHAT and CDR2 is FQNNGV. J gave up 2 bases and V 7 bases, and 12 bases lay outside the gene matches. The CDR3 has 17 amino acids.

In its sample, this clone was seen once. The chain uses TRBV27 and TRBJ2-7, with 8 bases that match TRBD1. Germline CDR1 and CDR2: MNHEY and SMNVEV (reference sequence). The CDR3 consists of 14 residues. The V gene end was trimmed by 6 bases and the J gene end by 6 bases; junction bases not matched to a gene: 10. The DNA for the CDR3 is TGTGCCAGCAGCCGACACGGACAGGGAACCGAGCAGTACTTC. Protein sequence: CASSRHGQGTEQYF.

V usage is TRBV7-9 and J usage is TRBJ1-6; 11 bases match TRBD1. This CDR3 is 16 amino acids long. Looked up from germline, CDR1 is SEHNR and CDR2 is FQNEAQ (reference sequence). V lost 3 bases and J lost 9; bases outside the gene matches: 7. DNA of the CDR3: TGTGCCAGCAGCTTGATTGGACAGGGGGCGCGTTCACCCCTCCACTTT. Its protein product is CASSLIGQGARSPLHF.

V gene TRBV3-1 (or the pseudogene TRBV3-2) combines with J gene TRBJ2-2, with D maybe TRBD2 (6 bases). V was clipped by 6 bases and J by 4 bases, with 18 bases between them. This CDR3 spans 16 amino acids. Germline loops: CDR1 LGHDT, CDR2 YNNKEL (reference sequence). This chain's CDR3 is CASRNRDSGATGELFF. CDR3 DNA: TGTGCCAGCAGGAACCGGGACTCAGGAGCCACCGGGGAGCTGTTTTTT.

Only one count was recorded for this clone. CDR3 amino acids: CASSTGQGVADTQYF. The CDR3 coding sequence is TGTGCCAGCAGCACGGGACAGGGGGTTGCAGATACGCAGTATTTT. The rearrangement uses TRBV7-9 and TRBJ2-3; 11 bases align to TRBD1. CDR1 and CDR2 from the germline V gene are SEHNR and FQNEAQ (reference sequence). This CDR3 region has 15 residues. Unmatched junction bases numbered 5, after V lost 5 bases and J lost 4 bases.

The chain uses TRBV19 and TRBJ1-4; 7 bases align to TRBD1. The CDR3 is made up of 14 amino acids. V shed 3 bases and J 8 bases; nucleotides not matched to a gene: 6. Germline V gene sequence: CDR1 LNHDA, CDR2 SQIVND (reference sequence). For the CDR3, the DNA is TGTGCCAGTAGTATCCGGACAGGTAGCGAAAAACTGTTTTTT. Its translation: CASSIRTGSEKLFF.

The CDR3 sequence is CASSVEGQSNSPLHF. DNA of the CDR3: TGTGCCAGCAGCGTAGAGGGACAGAGTAATTCACCCCTCCACTTT. This chain connects TRBV9 to TRBJ1-6, with 7 bases matching TRBD1. Germline V gene lookup returns CDR1 SGDLS and CDR2 YYNGEE. There are 15 residues in the CDR3. V gave up 0 bases and J gave up 6 bases; unmatched junction bases: 3.

The CDR3 nucleotides read TGTGCCAGCAGCTTAGGAGGTTGGGAGTCAACAGATACGCAGTATTTT. Its translation: CASSLGGWESTDTQYF. The gene calls are TRBV11-3 and TRBJ2-3; a weak D match, TRBD2 (5 bases). The CDR3 totals 16 residues. CDR1 and CDR2 (germline): SGHNT, YENEEA. With 1 base removed from V and 3 bases from J, the gap between germline ends came to 14 bases.

This clone was seen just once. The rearrangement joins TRBV9 to TRBJ1-2, with 8 positions matching TRBD1. V dropped 4 bases and J dropped 4; count of bases not matched to a gene: 6. Germline V gene data show CDR1 as SGDLS and CDR2 as YYNGEE. CDR3 length: 14 amino acids. CDR3 DNA sequence: TGTGCCAGCAGCACCGGACAGGGCGGCTATGGCTACACCTTC. It codes for CASSTGQGGYGYTF.

The chain combines TRBV5-8 with TRBJ1-2; D might be TRBD1 (5 bases). The CDR3 loop spans 15 amino acids. V was shortened by 4 bases and J by 3 bases, with 16 bases between the two germline ends. Germline V CDR1 and CDR2: SGHTS, YDEGEE. In nucleotides, the CDR3 is TGTGCCAGCAGCGCCCTCACGGCAGGGTACTATGGCTACACCTTC. Translated, it gives CASSALTAGYYGYTF.

This chain connects TRBV6-6 to TRBJ1-5, with D unclear. From germline, CDR1 is MNHNY and CDR2 SVGAGI (reference sequence). The CDR3 is 13 amino acids. V lost 2 bases and J lost 5, with 7 bases in between. The CDR3 spells CASSYASDQPQHF. The DNA for the CDR3 is TGTGCCAGCAGTTACGCGTCGGATCAGCCCCAGCATTTT.

This chain joins TRBV18 and TRBJ2-7; TRBD2 agrees at 9 bases. Trimming removed 5 bases from V and 2 bases from J; junction bases left unmatched: 7. Germline V gene data show CDR1 as KGHSH and CDR2 as LQKENI. CDR3 length equals 15 residues. The CDR3 nucleotides are TGTGCCAGCTCAACAGGGGTAGCGGGAGCCTACGAGCAGTACTTC. It translates to CASSTGVAGAYEQYF.

This clone was counted a single time. The chain combines TRBV25-1 with TRBJ1-1; tentatively, D is TRBD1 (5 bases). Trimming cost V 0 bases and J 5 bases, with 10 bases left between them. Per the germline V gene, CDR1 is MGHDK and CDR2 is SYGVNS. This CDR3 spans 14 amino acids. In nucleotides, the CDR3 is TGTGCCAGCAGTGAATATGTGGGGCTGACTGAAGCTTTCTTT. Translated: CASSEYVGLTEAFF.

The V gene is TRBV3-1 (or the pseudogene TRBV3-2), the J gene TRBJ1-1; possible D gene TRBD1, 6 bases. Germline V gene lookup returns CDR1 LGHDT and CDR2 YNNKEL (reference sequence). This CDR3 has 14 amino acids. Trimming left V 6 bases short and J 6 bases short, with 17 bases between. The CDR3 here is CASSRQAPGAEAFF. The CDR3 DNA sequence: TGTGCCAGCAGTCGACAGGCGCCGGGCGCTGAAGCTTTCTTT.

This sequence joins TRBV6-1 and TRBJ1-2; D possibly corresponds to TRBD1 (5 bases). Looked up from germline, CDR1 is MNHNS and CDR2 is SASEGT. Trimming cost V 3 bases and J 6 bases, with 14 bases left between them. CDR3 length equals 14 residues. This chain's CDR3 is CASSDAGGVDGYTF. The CDR3 coding sequence is TGTGCCAGCAGTGATGCCGGGGGGGTGGATGGCTACACCTTC.

J is TRBJ2-7 and V is TRBV5-1; D is undetermined. Germline V gene lookup returns CDR1 SGHRS and CDR2 YFSETQ. CDR3 size: 13 residues. V lost 0 bases and J lost 3, with 7 bases in between. CDR3 nucleotide sequence: TGCGCCAGCAGCTTGGGAGGCCTCTACGAGCAGTACTTC. Translation gives CASSLGGLYEQYF.

This clone was detected only a few times. The chain couples TRBV7-2 to TRBJ2-1; D ambiguous. The CDR3 extends over 13 amino acids. Germline-derived CDR1 and CDR2 are SGHTA and FQGNSA. Trimming took 0 bases from V and 8 from J, leaving 8 bases between them. The CDR3 DNA reads as TGTGCCAGCAGCTTAGCGCTACCCGATGAGCAGTTCTTC. Encoded protein: CASSLALPDEQFF.

The V gene is TRBV30, the J gene TRBJ2-7; tentative D call: TRBD2 (5 bases). This CDR3 spans 13 amino acids. Deletions cut 6 bases from V and 5 bases from J, with 17 bases between. Germline V gene sequence: CDR1 GTSNPN, CDR2 SVGIG (reference sequence). This CDR3 is CACQRTGSNEQYF. CDR3 nucleotide sequence: TGTGCCTGCCAGCGGACGGGATCGAACGAGCAGTACTTC. The full variable domain, its missing parts supplied by reference TRBV30 and TRBJ2-7, is SQTIHQWPATLVQPVGSPLSLECTVEGTSNPNLYWYRQAAGRGLQLLFYSVGIGQISSEVPQNLSASRPQDRQFILSSKKLLLSDSGFYLCACQRTGSNEQYFGPGTRLTVT.

This sequence joins TRBV15 and TRBJ1-4; no clear D gene. Germline lookup yields CDR1 LNHNV and CDR2 YYDKDF (reference sequence). CDR3 length equals 15 residues. V lost 0 bases and J 5 bases, leaving 10 bases between the germline ends. The CDR3 loop reads CATSRDLSGNEKLFF. The CDR3 DNA follows: TGTGCCACCAGCAGAGATTTATCGGGGAATGAAAAACTGTTTTTT.

Points on this clone: Other DNA sequences from this sample encode an identical CDR3 as well. The chain combines TRBV30 with TRBJ1-2; weak D call: TRBD1 (6 bases). The V gene lost 3 bases and the J gene lost 2 bases, with 7 bases spanning the gap. CDR3 length: 12 amino acids. Germline CDR1 and CDR2: GTSNPN and SVGIG (reference sequence). The CDR3 coding sequence is TGTGCCTGGAGCAGGGGCAACTATGGCTACACCTTC. Amino acids: CAWSRGNYGYTF.

The rearrangement joins TRBV5-4 to TRBJ2-5, with D tentatively TRBD2 (7 bases). CDR1 SGHNT and CDR2 YYREEE come from the germline V gene (reference sequence). The V gene lost 4 bases and the J gene lost 5 bases, with 15 bases spanning the gap. The CDR3 runs 14 residues. CDR3 amino acids: CASSRGEGPETQYF. The DNA of the CDR3 is TGTGCCAGCAGCAGGGGGGAGGGACCGGAGACCCAGTACTTC.

The V gene is TRBV18, the J gene TRBJ1-6, with D unclear. Per the germline V gene, CDR1 is KGHSH and CDR2 is LQKENI. The CDR3 contains 12 residues. V dropped 8 bases and J dropped 6 bases, with 8 bases sitting between them. The CDR3 region is CASRHINSPLHF. The CDR3 nucleotides are TGTGCCAGCCGACACATTAATTCACCCCTCCACTTT. Based on the CDR3 plus reference TRBV18 and TRBJ1-6, the full variable domain is NAGVMQNPRHLVRRRGQEARLRCSPMKGHSHVYWYRQLPEEGLKFMVYLQKENIIDESGMPKERFSAEFPKEGPSILRIQQVVRGDSAAYFCASRHINSPLHFGNGTRLTVT.

V and J are TRBV5-6 and TRBJ1-5; TRBD1 matches at 8 bases. The germline V gene encodes CDR1 SGHDT and CDR2 YYEEEE. Trimming took 4 bases from V and 2 from J; bases not matched to a gene: 8. The CDR3 totals 16 residues. CDR3 in amino acids: CASSLGTGRGNQPQHF. The CDR3 DNA reads TGTGCCAGCAGCCTTGGGACAGGTAGGGGCAATCAGCCCCAGCATTTT.

The gene calls are TRBV7-9 and TRBJ2-2; D uncertain. CDR1 and CDR2 from the germline V gene are SEHNR and FQNEAQ (reference sequence). Deletions cut 6 bases from V and 2 bases from J, with 13 bases between. This CDR3 is 15 amino acids long. CDR3: CASRPAGRNTGELFF. The CDR3 nucleotides read TGTGCCAGCAGGCCCGCAGGTCGAAACACCGGGGAGCTGTTTTTT.

The chain is built from TRBV19 and TRBJ1-3; D is undetermined. The CDR3 runs 15 residues. The germline V gene has CDR1 LNHDA and CDR2 SQIVND (reference sequence). V lost 4 bases and J lost 1, with 11 bases in between. The CDR3 sequence: CASSTTSFSGNTIYF. CDR3 bases: TGTGCCAGTAGTACGACAAGCTTTTCTGGAAACACCATATATTTT. The variable domain in full, with the rest retrieved from reference TRBV19 and TRBJ1-3, is DGGITQSPKYLFRKEGQNVTLSCEQNLNHDAMYWYRQDPGQGLRLIYYSQIVNDFQKGDIAEGYSVSREKKESFPLTVTSAQKNPTAFYLCASSTTSFSGNTIYFGEGSWLTVV.

This clone has just one count. The gene calls are TRBV6-6 and TRBJ2-1; D unresolved. CDR3 size: 13 residues. V lost 0 bases and J 9 bases, leaving 9 bases between the germline ends. In germline, CDR1 is MNHNY, CDR2 SVGAGI (reference sequence). In DNA, the CDR3 is TGTGCCAGCAGTTACTCGGGCCTGGCTGAGCAGTTCTTC. It is translated as CASSYSGLAEQFF.

This clone showed up just a few times. This chain connects TRBV28 to TRBJ1-5, with unresolved D. With 7 bases removed from V and 4 bases from J, the gap between germline ends came to 11 bases. The CDR3 consists of 13 residues. CDR1 and CDR2 from the germline V gene are MDHEN and SYDVKM. This CDR3 reads CASTRRGNQPQHF. The CDR3 region has the DNA TGTGCCAGCACGCGGAGAGGGAATCAGCCCCAGCATTTT.